One T cell receptor (beta chain) is described in this entry. Only in-frame clones appear in the TCRdb table, and some are missing; sequencing was by immunoSEQ multiplex PCR. This sample yields 250,000 to 350,000 clones, of which around nine tenths are seen a single time; around 11% belongs to the top ten. The data stem from a study of blood T cell repertoires in COVID-19. The CDR3 has 14 residues. Germline values: CDR1 SNHLY, CDR2 FYNNEI. V was clipped by 4 bases and J by 0 bases, with 6 bases between them. Sequencing was done on a sample of peripheral blood. The chain combines TRBV2 with TRBJ1-4; no definite D call. This receptor was taken from a woman aged 25 to 39 with COVID-19, enrolled during active disease. The CDR3 region is CASSASATNEKLFF. The CDR3 bases are TGTGCCAGCAGTGCCAGTGCAACTAATGAAAAACTGTTTTTT. Full variable domain (outside the CDR3, taken from reference TRBV2 and TRBJ1-4): EPEVTQTPSHQVTQMGQEVILRCVPISNHLYFYWYRQILGQKVEFLVSFYNNEISEKSEIFDDQFSVERPDGSNFTLKIRSTKLEDSAMYFCASSASATNEKLFFGSGTQLSVL.